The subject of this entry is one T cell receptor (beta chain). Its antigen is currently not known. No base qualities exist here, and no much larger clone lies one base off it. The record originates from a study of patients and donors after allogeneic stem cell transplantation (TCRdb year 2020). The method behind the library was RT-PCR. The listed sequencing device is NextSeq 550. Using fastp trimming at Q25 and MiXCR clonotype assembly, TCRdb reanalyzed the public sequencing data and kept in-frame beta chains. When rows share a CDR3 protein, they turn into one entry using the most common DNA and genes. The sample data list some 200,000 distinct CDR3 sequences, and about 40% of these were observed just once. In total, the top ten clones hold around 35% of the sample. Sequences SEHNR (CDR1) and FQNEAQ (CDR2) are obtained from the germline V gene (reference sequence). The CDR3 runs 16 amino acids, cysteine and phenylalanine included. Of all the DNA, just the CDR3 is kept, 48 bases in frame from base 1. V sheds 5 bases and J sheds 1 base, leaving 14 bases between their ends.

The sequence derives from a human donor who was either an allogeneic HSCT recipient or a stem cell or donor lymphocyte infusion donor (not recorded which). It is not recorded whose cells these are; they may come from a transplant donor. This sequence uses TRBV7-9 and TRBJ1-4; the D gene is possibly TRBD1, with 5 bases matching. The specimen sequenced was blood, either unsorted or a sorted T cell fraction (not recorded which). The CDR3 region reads CASSPRRDGTNEKLFF. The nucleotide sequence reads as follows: TGTGCCAGCAGCCCCCGGCGGGACGGAACTAATGAAAAACTGTTTTTT.